This T cell receptor (beta chain) was observed in a study of blood T cell repertoires in COVID-19. Study-wide background: There were acute and convalescent COVID-19 samples, and they came from the United States, Italy and Spain. Sources were T cells, B-cell-depleted T cells, or PBMCs; the material itself was cDNA or gDNA.

Seattle patients were enrolled while actively infected and followed longitudinally. In the original workflow: By means of reference gene primer amplification, nucleated cell counts were estimated. Produced via immunoSEQ multiplex PCR; TCRdb's table is partial and in-frame only. Clone size and V and J calls were adopted from that table, with D and trimming inferred from the DNA. The repertoire holds 250,000 to 400,000 clones, with around 88% as singletons. V was pared by 3 bases and J by 1 base, with 2 bases of the junction left unmatched. The length of the CDR3 is 14 residues. In germline, CDR1 is SGHVS, CDR2 FQNEAQ. In this sample, this clone turned up once.

Sequencing was carried out using peripheral blood. The V gene is TRBV7-8, the J gene TRBJ1-1; 7 positions agree with TRBD1. This clonotype originated in a woman aged 25 to 39 with COVID-19, enrolled during active disease. CDR3 protein: CASSLWTGNTEAFF. CDR3 nucleotides: TGTGCCAGCAGCTTGTGGACAGGGAACACTGAAGCTTTCTTT.